The 12 T cell receptor beta chains below all came from one sample that was sequenced in a study of cytotoxic CD8 clonotypes in ibrutinib-treated CLL. Generated by immunoSEQ multiplex PCR, the TCRdb table keeps only in-frame clones and is missing some. Here the sample spans about 330,000 clones, roughly 67% being singletons. The source was PBMCs, collected after 36 months of ibrutinib treatment. All receptors derive from a human donor with chronic lymphocytic leukemia.

The chain joins TRBV7-2 to TRBJ1-1, with D unresolved. CDR3 length equals 15 residues. The ends were cut back, 0 bases at V and 7 bases at J, with 15 bases in the middle. Per the germline V gene, CDR1 is SGHTA and CDR2 is FQGNSA. CDR3 DNA: TGTGCCAGCAGCTTAGCCGGGCGCGGGGAGTTTGAAGCTTTCTTT. Residues: CASSLAGRGEFEAFF.

The chain combines TRBV6-5 with TRBJ1-5; the match to TRBD1 covers 8 bases. J was trimmed by 6 bases and V by 6 bases; bases with no gene match: 7. The germline CDR1 and CDR2 sequences are MNHEY and SVGAGI. The CDR3 consists of 14 residues. The CDR3 protein is CASRQGVETQPQHF. In nucleotides, the CDR3 is TGTGCCAGCAGACAGGGGGTTGAAACTCAGCCCCAGCATTTT.

This clone turned up a few times. The rearrangement uses TRBV4-1 and TRBJ2-7; D gene uncertain. Trimming pared 1 base from V and 4 bases from J, leaving 11 bases between. The CDR3 consists of 14 residues. CDR1 and CDR2 from the germline V gene are MGHRA and YSYEKL. CDR3 DNA: TGCGCCAGCAGCCAAGTGATGACGGAATACGAGCAGTACTTC. This translates into CASSQVMTEYEQYF.

V and J are TRBV18 and TRBJ2-5; 7 bases are a match to TRBD1. The CDR3 totals 12 residues. The V gene's germline CDR1 is KGHSH and CDR2 LQKENI. The trim removed 5 bases at V and 4 bases at J, leaving 1 base unmatched. DNA of the CDR3: TGTGCCAGCTCAAACAGGGGAGAGACCCAGTACTTC. It translates to CASSNRGETQYF. Drawing the rest from reference TRBV18 and TRBJ2-5, the complete variable domain is NAGVMQNPRHLVRRRGQEARLRCSPMKGHSHVYWYRQLPEEGLKFMVYLQKENIIDESGMPKERFSAEFPKEGPSILRIQQVVRGDSAAYFCASSNRGETQYFGPGTRLLVL.

The chain combines TRBV5-6 with TRBJ2-7; D is undetermined. CDR1 is SGHDT, CDR2 YYEEEE, per germline. V was pared by 0 bases and J by 4 bases, with 2 bases between. The CDR3 consists of 11 residues. The CDR3 reads CASSLGYEQYF. The CDR3 DNA is TGTGCCAGCAGCTTGGGTTACGAGCAGTACTTC.

This clone has more than one count but fewer than ten. V is TRBV7-3 and J is TRBJ1-1; D is possibly TRBD1 (5 bases). Germline V gives CDR1 SGHTA, CDR2 FQGTGA. The CDR3 sequence is 13 residues long. V was shortened by 4 bases and J by 8 bases, with 14 bases between the two germline ends. The CDR3 region is CASSSSGHKEAFF. DNA of the CDR3: TGTGCCAGCAGCTCGTCGGGGCACAAAGAAGCTTTCTTT.

This sequence joins TRBV5-1 and TRBJ2-5; D is ambiguous. V lost 0 bases to trimming and J lost 4 bases, with 7 bases between them. From germline, CDR1 is SGHRS and CDR2 YFSETQ. This CDR3 is built from 13 residues. CDR3 coding DNA: TGCGCCAGCAGCTTGGGTTATCTAGAGACCCAGTACTTC. It translates to CASSLGYLETQYF.

This clone was counted between two and nine times. The rearrangement joins TRBV6-5 to TRBJ1-2; TRBD1 matches 9 bases. CDR3 length: 13 residues. Germline CDR1 reads MNHEY; CDR2 reads SVGAGI. The V segment lost 5 bases and the J segment 3 bases; nucleotides outside the gene matches: 1. CDR3 DNA: TGTGCCAGCAGTAGGACAGGGGACTATGGCTACACCTTC. Translated: CASSRTGDYGYTF.

In its sample, this clone was seen once. The rearrangement links TRBV5-1 to TRBJ2-5, with D perhaps TRBD1 or TRBD2 (5 bases each). The CDR3 sequence is 13 residues long. The V gene's germline CDR1 is SGHRS and CDR2 YFSETQ. The V end was cut by 4 bases, the J end by 4 bases, with 11 bases between. The CDR3 DNA follows: TGCGCCAGCAGCCCCGGGACGCGAGAGACCCAGTACTTC. As protein: CASSPGTRETQYF.

The V gene is TRBV28, the J gene TRBJ2-7; TRBD2 is a possible D gene (5 bases). Trimming removed 5 bases at V and 3 bases at J, with 14 bases between. This CDR3 comprises 14 residues. Germline V gene data show CDR1 as MDHEN and CDR2 as SYDVKM. DNA of the CDR3: TGTGCCAGCAGTGAGCCGGGATCCCTCTACGAGCAGTACTTC. Translating it yields CASSEPGSLYEQYF.

The rearrangement links TRBV19 to TRBJ2-7; possibly TRBD2 for D (5 bases). CDR3 length equals 13 residues. V was cut by 4 bases and J by 2 bases, with 9 bases left in between. Per germline, CDR1 LNHDA and CDR2 SQIVND (reference sequence). The chain's CDR3 is CASSKRDTYEQYF. The CDR3 bases are TGTGCCAGTAGTAAGAGGGATACCTACGAGCAGTACTTC.

This clone occurred a few times. The rearrangement joins TRBV19 to TRBJ1-2; tentatively, D is TRBD1 (5 bases). The V gene's germline CDR1 is LNHDA and CDR2 SQIVND (reference sequence). The CDR3 sequence is 14 residues long. Trimming stripped 4 bases from V and 3 bases from J, with 12 bases between. CDR3 nucleotide sequence: TGTGCCAGTAGTAAGGGCCAGGGTGACTATGGCTACACCTTC. It yields the protein CASSKGQGDYGYTF.